This T cell receptor beta chain appears in the sequencing data of a study of T cell changes during pregnancy in multiple sclerosis. CDR1 is SGHDN, CDR2 FVKESK, per germline. Trimming stripped 6 bases from V and 8 bases from J, with 13 bases between. The CDR3 consists of 13 residues. TCRdb's copy holds only in-frame clones and misses some; the assay was immunoSEQ multiplex PCR. In the table there are 100,000 or so clones, 75% to 95% of which are singletons. This TCR came from a female donor with multiple sclerosis, enrolled in a pregnancy study. The V gene is TRBV14, the J gene TRBJ2-2; D unresolved. The starting material was peripheral blood, obtained in the second trimester of pregnancy. CDR3 sequence (DNA): TGTGCCAGCAGTTGGAGCTTGAAAGGGGAGCTGTTTTTT. Translating gives CASSWSLKGELFF.